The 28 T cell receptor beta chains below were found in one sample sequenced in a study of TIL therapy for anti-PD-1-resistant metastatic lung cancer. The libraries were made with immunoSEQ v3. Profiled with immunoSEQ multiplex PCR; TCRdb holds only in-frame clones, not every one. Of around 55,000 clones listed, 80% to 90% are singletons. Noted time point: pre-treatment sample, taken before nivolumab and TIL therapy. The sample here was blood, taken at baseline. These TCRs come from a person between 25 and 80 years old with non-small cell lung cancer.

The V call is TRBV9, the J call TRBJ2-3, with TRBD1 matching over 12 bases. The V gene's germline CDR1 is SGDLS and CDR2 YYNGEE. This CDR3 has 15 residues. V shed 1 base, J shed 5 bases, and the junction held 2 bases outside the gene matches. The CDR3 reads CASSVRDRGQDTQYF. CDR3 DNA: TGTGCCAGCAGCGTACGGGACAGGGGGCAAGATACGCAGTATTTT. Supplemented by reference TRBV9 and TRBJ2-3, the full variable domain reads DSGVTQTPKHLITATGQRVTLRCSPRSGDLSVYWYQQSLDQGLQFLIQYYNGEERAKGNILERFSAQQFPDLHSELNLSSLELGDSALYFCASSVRDRGQDTQYFGPGTRLTVL.

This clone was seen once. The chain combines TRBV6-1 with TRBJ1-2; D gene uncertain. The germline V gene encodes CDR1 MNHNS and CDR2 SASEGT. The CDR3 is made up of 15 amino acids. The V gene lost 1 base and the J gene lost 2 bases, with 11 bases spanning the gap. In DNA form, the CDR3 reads TGTGCCAGCAGTGAAGTTGCCGGATCCAACTATGGCTACACCTTC. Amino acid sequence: CASSEVAGSNYGYTF.

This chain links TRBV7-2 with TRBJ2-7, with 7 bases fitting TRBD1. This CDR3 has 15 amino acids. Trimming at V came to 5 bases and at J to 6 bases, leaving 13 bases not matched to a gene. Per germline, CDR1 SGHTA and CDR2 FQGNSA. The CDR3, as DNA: TGTGCCAGCAGCCATAGGCCCGGGACAGCTTCCGAGCAGTACTTC. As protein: CASSHRPGTASEQYF.

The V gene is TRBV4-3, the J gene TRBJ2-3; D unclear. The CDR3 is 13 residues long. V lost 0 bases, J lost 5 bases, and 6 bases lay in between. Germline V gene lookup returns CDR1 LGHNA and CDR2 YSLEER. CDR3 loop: CASSQDREDTQYF. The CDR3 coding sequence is TGCGCCAGCAGCCAAGATCGAGAAGATACGCAGTATTTT.

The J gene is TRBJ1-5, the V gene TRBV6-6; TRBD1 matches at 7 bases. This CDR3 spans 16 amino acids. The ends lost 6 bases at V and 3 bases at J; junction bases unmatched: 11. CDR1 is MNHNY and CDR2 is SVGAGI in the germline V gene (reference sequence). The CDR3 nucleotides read TGTGCCAGCAGACCCCCGGGACAGAAAAACAATCAGCCCCAGCATTTT. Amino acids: CASRPPGQKNNQPQHF.

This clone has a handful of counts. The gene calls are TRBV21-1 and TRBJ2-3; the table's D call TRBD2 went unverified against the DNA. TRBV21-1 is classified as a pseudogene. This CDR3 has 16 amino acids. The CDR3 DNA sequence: TGTGCCAGCAGCAAAGGAAGGACTTGTAGCACAGATACGCAGTATTTT. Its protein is CASSKGRTCSTDTQYF.

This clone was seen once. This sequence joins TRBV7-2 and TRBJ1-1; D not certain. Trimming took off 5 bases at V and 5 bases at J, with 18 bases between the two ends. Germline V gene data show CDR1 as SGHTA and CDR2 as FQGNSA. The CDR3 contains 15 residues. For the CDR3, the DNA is TGTGCCAGCAGCCCTCCCGGACCCACCCGGACTGAAGCTTTCTTT. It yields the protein CASSPPGPTRTEAFF.

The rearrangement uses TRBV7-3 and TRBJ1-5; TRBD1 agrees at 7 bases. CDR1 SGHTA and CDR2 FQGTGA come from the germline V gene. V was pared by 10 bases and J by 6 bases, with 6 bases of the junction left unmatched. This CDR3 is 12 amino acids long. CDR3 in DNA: TGTGCCACCAGGGGGGGGCCTCAGCCCCAGCATTTT. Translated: CATRGGPQPQHF.

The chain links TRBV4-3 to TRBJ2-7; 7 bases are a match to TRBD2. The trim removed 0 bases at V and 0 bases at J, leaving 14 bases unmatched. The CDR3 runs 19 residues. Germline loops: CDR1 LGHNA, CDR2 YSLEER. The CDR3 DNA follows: TGCGCCAGCAGCCAAGACCTCTTAGCGGGTACTACGAGCTCCTACGAGCAGTACTTC. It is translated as CASSQDLLAGTTSSYEQYF.

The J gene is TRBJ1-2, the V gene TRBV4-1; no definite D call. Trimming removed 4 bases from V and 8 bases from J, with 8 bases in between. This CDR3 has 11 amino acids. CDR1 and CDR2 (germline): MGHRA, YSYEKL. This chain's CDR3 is CASSPIGGYTF. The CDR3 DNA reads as TGCGCCAGCAGCCCGATAGGCGGCTACACCTTC.

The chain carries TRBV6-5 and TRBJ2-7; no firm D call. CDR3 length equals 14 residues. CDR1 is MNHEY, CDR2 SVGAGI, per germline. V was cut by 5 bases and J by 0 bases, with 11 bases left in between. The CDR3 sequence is CASSQNWDSYEQYF. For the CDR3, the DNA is TGTGCCAGCAGTCAAAACTGGGACTCCTACGAGCAGTACTTC.

The CDR3 reads CASSLDSGGTEAFF. CDR3 bases: TGCGCCAGCAGCTTGGATTCAGGGGGGACTGAAGCTTTCTTT. This rearrangement joins TRBV5-1 to TRBJ1-1; 7 bases match TRBD1. The J segment lost 5 bases and the V segment lost 0 bases, leaving 4 bases of the junction unmatched. Germline CDR1 and CDR2: SGHRS and YFSETQ. There are 14 residues in the CDR3. The variable domain in full, with the rest retrieved from reference TRBV5-1 and TRBJ1-1, is KAGVTQTPRYLIKTRGQQVTLSCSPISGHRSVSWYQQTPGQGLQFLFEYFSETQRNKGNFPGRFSGRQFSNSRSEMNVSTLELGDSALYLCASSLDSGGTEAFFGQGTRLTVV.

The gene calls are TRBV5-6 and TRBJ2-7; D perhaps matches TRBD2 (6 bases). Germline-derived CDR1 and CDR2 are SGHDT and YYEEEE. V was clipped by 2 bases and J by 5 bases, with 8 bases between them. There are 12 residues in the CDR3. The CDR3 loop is CASSLGGDEQYF. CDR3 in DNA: TGTGCCAGCAGCTTAGGAGGGGACGAGCAGTACTTC.

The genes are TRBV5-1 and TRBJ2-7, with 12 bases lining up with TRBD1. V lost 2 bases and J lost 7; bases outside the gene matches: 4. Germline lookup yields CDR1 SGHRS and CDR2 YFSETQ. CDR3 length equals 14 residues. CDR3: CASSFGTGGREQYF. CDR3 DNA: TGCGCCAGCAGCTTTGGGACAGGGGGCCGAGAGCAGTACTTC.

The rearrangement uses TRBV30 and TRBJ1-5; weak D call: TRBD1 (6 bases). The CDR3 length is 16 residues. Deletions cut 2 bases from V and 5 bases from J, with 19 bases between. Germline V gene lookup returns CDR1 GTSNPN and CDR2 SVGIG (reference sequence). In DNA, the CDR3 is TGTGCCTGGAGTACAGGGACAACCGCTGGTGATCAGCCCCAGCATTTT. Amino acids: CAWSTGTTAGDQPQHF. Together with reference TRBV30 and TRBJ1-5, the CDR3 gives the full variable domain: SQTIHQWPATLVQPVGSPLSLECTVEGTSNPNLYWYRQAAGRGLQLLFYSVGIGQISSEVPQNLSASRPQDRQFILSSKKLLLSDSGFYLCAWSTGTTAGDQPQHFGDGTRLSIL.

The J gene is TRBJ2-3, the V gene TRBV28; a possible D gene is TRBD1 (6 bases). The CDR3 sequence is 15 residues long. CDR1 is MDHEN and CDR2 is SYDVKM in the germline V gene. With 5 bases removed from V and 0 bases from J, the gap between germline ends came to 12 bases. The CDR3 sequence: CASSLQGRSTDTQYF. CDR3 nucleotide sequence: TGTGCCAGCAGTCTCCAGGGGCGCAGCACAGATACGCAGTATTTT.

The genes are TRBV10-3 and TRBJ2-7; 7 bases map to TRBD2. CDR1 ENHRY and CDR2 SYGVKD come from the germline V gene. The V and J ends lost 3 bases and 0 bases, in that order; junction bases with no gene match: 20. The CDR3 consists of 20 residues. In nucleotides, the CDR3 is TGTGCCATCAGTGACAACTTGGGACTATCCGCCGAACGGAGCTCCTACGAGCAGTACTTC. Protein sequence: CAISDNLGLSAERSSYEQYF.

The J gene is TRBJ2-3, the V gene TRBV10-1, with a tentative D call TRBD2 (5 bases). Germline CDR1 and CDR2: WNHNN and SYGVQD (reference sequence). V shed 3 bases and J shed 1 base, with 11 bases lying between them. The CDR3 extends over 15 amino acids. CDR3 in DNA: TGCGCCAGCAGTGAACACGAGGAGGGCACAGATACGCAGTATTTT. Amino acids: CASSEHEEGTDTQYF.

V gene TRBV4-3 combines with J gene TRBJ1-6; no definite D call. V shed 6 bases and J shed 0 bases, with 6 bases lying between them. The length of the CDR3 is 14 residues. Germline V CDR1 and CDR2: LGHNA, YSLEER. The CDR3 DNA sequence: TGCGCCAGCAGTGAGGACTCCTATAATTCACCCCTCCACTTT. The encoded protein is CASSEDSYNSPLHF.

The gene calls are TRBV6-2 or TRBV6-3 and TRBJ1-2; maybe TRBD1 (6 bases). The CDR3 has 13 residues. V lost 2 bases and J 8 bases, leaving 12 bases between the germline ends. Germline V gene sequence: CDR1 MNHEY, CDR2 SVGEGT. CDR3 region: CASSYAGAGGYTF. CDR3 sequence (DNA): TGTGCCAGCAGTTACGCGGGGGCAGGCGGCTACACCTTC.

Here the CDR3 reads CASSQDPRNTEAFF. The CDR3 DNA follows: TGCGCCAGCAGCCAAGATCCCAGGAACACTGAAGCTTTCTTT. The chain links TRBV4-1 to TRBJ1-1; D gene ambiguous. Germline loops: CDR1 MGHRA, CDR2 YSYEKL. Between the trimmed V and J ends, which lost 0 bases and 1 base, there was a span of 6 bases. The CDR3 extends over 14 amino acids.

The CDR3 DNA reads TGTGCCAGCAGTTCAGGCCTCTTAGTACAGGGAAGAGAAAAACTGTTTTTT. It translates to CASSSGLLVQGREKLFF. The chain uses TRBV28 and TRBJ1-4; possibly TRBD1 for D (6 bases). The CDR3 extends over 17 amino acids. Germline-derived CDR1 and CDR2 are MDHEN and SYDVKM. The V gene lost 4 bases and the J gene lost 8 bases, with 23 bases spanning the gap.

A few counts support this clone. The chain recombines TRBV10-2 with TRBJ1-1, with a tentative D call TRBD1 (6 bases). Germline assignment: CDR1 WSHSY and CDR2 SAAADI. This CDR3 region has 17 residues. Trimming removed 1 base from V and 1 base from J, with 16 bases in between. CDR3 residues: CASSEWGPTTPNTEAFF. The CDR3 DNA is TGCGCCAGCAGTGAGTGGGGGCCAACTACACCGAACACTGAAGCTTTCTTT.

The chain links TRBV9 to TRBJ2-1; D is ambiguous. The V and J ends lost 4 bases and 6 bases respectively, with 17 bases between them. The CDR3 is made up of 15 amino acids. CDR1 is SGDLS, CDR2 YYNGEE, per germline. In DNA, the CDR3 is TGTGCCAGCAGCCCCCGGGCAGATACCTCCAATGAGCAGTTCTTC. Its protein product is CASSPRADTSNEQFF.

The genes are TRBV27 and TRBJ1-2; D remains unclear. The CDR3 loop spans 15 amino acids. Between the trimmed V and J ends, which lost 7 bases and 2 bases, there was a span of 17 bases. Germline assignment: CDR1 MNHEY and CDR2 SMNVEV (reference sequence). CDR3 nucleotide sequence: TGTGCCAGCACCCCGAGTCTGGGTGGAAACTATGGCTACACCTTC. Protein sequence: CASTPSLGGNYGYTF.

The CDR3 spells CASSLEGVQPQHF. The CDR3 bases are TGTGCCAGCAGTTTAGAAGGGGTCCAGCCCCAGCATTTT. The V gene is TRBV12-3 or TRBV12-4, the J gene TRBJ1-5; the D gene is possibly TRBD1 (5 bases). The V gene lost 1 base and the J gene lost 7 bases, with 8 bases spanning the gap. This CDR3 is 13 amino acids long.

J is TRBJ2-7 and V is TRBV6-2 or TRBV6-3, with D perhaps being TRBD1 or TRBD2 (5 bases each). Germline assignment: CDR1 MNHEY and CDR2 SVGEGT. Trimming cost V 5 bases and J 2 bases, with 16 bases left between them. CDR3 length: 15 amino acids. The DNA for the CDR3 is TGTGCCAGCAGTAAACCCGGGACGGCGACCTACGAGCAGTACTTC. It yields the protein CASSKPGTATYEQYF.

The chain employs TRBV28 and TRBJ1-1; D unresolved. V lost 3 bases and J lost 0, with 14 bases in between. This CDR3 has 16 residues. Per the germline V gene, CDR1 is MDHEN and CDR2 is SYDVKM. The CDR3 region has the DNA TGTGCCAGCAGTTTTGGGCAGAGATTAATGAACACTGAAGCTTTCTTT. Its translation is CASSFGQRLMNTEAFF.